A selection of T cell receptor beta chains follows, all from one sample in a study of CXCR3-negative and CXCR3-positive naive CD8 T cells. TCRdb re-called the 5' RACE reads; one entry per CDR3 protein, DNA not given. Recorded here are about 50,000 distinct CDR3 sequences; the top ten clones represent around 0.5%. The specimen was naive CXCR3+ CD8+ T cells from blood. All receptors derive from a human donor in good health. Some clones in this sample may be carry-over from other donors' samples. Each CDR3 is given with its conserved first and last residue. Fields, in order: J gene, V gene, CDR3 protein.

>TRBJ1-1|TRBV4-3
CASRGPLNTEAFF
>TRBJ2-1|TRBV12-3/TRBV12-4
CASSLGGRDEQFF
>TRBJ2-3|TRBV2
CASRKTQGSTDTQYF
>TRBJ2-6|TRBV9
CASSVTGSGANVLTF
>TRBJ2-1|TRBV6-2/TRBV6-3
CATSPGDNEQFF
>TRBJ1-6|TRBV2
CASSADLNSPLHF
>TRBJ2-1|TRBV4-3
CASSQERDTYNEQFF
>TRBJ2-3|TRBV2
CASTLLTSGDPKNTDTQYF
>TRBJ2-7|TRBV7-9
CASSFPGPYEQYF
>TRBJ2-1|TRBV7-6
CASSSGLSNEQFF
>TRBJ1-1|TRBV29-1
CSVAVTGFPTEAFF
>TRBJ2-2|TRBV6-5
CASSVNTGELFF
>TRBJ2-7|TRBV5-6
CASSLGTLEQYF
>TRBJ2-3|TRBV7-2
CASSSGIGNTQYF
>TRBJ1-6|TRBV7-9
CASSETGASSPLHF
>TRBJ1-5|TRBV20-1
CSAREWGDPLNQPQHF
>TRBJ2-7|TRBV6-5
CASSYGMEQYF
>TRBJ2-1|TRBV6-4
CASSGGAHNEQFF
>TRBJ2-1|TRBV3-1
CASSQERGKRGASQLNEQFF
>TRBJ2-7|TRBV7-2
CASSETGAGYEQYF
>TRBJ2-7|TRBV7-2
CASSHTGTPYEQYF
>TRBJ2-7|TRBV2
CASNEGQGSYEQYF
>TRBJ2-7|TRBV7-9
CASSAPTGRYEQYF
>TRBJ2-2|TRBV12-3/TRBV12-4
CAGNWGEGPPGELFF
>TRBJ1-1|TRBV20-1
CSARLLWTGGTEAFF
>TRBJ2-7|TRBV12-3/TRBV12-4
CASSPWTSGAEQYF
>TRBJ1-1|TRBV29-1
CSVTGRGLRGTEAFF
>TRBJ2-7|TRBV4-3
CASSQGTGPPYEQYF
>TRBJ2-7|TRBV29-1
CSTSQGSTYEQYF
>TRBJ2-7|TRBV7-9
CASSLELREVEQYF
>TRBJ1-1|TRBV15
CATAQGNTEAFF
>TRBJ2-7|TRBV4-3
CASSPGTSGTYEQYF
>TRBJ2-7|TRBV2
CASSEQVYEQYF
>TRBJ1-1|TRBV15
CATSIKGSSTEAFF
>TRBJ2-1|TRBV6-2/TRBV6-3
CASRRPGWGTHNEQFF
>TRBJ1-1|TRBV27
CASSSSGTTEAFF
>TRBJ2-7|TRBV15
CATSREGRSSYEQYF
>TRBJ2-1|TRBV5-5
CASSGLAGQSSYNEQFF
>TRBJ1-5|TRBV2
CASSVAGGGNQPQHF
>TRBJ2-3|TRBV6-4
CASSDNRDSTDTQYF
>TRBJ2-1|TRBV6-2/TRBV6-3
CASSFGARGGARSYNEQFF
>TRBJ2-1|TRBV27
CASSLLSGRGGNEQFF
>TRBJ2-7|TRBV11-2
CASSLDGRSYEQYF
>TRBJ2-1|TRBV7-9
CASSQTGYNEQFF
>TRBJ2-5|TRBV7-9
CASSSEDRGQETQYF
>TRBJ2-7|TRBV6-5
CASSLRGGEQYF
>TRBJ1-4|TRBV7-6
CASSFDPYGNEKLFF
>TRBJ1-2|TRBV12-3/TRBV12-4
CASSFRQDYGYTF
>TRBJ2-7|TRBV11-2
CASSWLAGEGYEQYF
>TRBJ2-7|TRBV5-1
CASSLEWGVSYEQYF
>TRBJ2-7|TRBV6-6
CASSPGRVSEQYF
>TRBJ2-1|TRBV29-1
CSVEQGYNEQFF
>TRBJ2-7|TRBV9
CASSVVGLPGYEQYF
>TRBJ2-5|TRBV11-2
CASSQTWGGLLGETQYF
>TRBJ2-3|TRBV27
CASSLSTNSDTQYF